Presented here are 18 T cell receptor beta chains from one specimen sequenced in a study of T cells after yellow fever vaccination. TCRdb ran MiXCR on the 5' RACE reads and lists one entry per CDR3 protein. The table includes 450,000 to 650,000 distinct CDR3 sequences, 20% to 25% detected once. Here the sequenced sample was PBMCs, taken 20 to 25 days after the first yellow fever vaccination. The receptor source for this set is a man aged 18 to 30 who received the YFV17D yellow fever vaccine.

This clonotype was seen more than once but under ten times. The chain combines TRBV19 with TRBJ2-1; D not resolved. This CDR3 has 13 amino acids. V was trimmed by 6 bases and J by 0 bases, leaving 6 bases between them. Per the germline V gene, CDR1 is LNHDA and CDR2 is SQIVND (reference sequence). The CDR3 is CASRPFSYNEQFF. CDR3 nucleotides: TGTGCCAGTAGGCCGTTCTCCTACAATGAGCAGTTCTTC.

V is TRBV29-1 and J is TRBJ2-1; tentatively, D is TRBD2 (5 bases). Germline values: CDR1 SQVTM, CDR2 ANQGSEA. V lost 0 bases to trimming and J lost 0 bases, with 12 bases between them. The CDR3 has 16 residues. The CDR3 DNA reads as TGCAGCGTTGAAGATCCGCGGGTCAGCTCCTACAATGAGCAGTTCTTC. Amino acids: CSVEDPRVSSYNEQFF.

The chain recombines TRBV24-1 with TRBJ2-5, with D tentatively TRBD1 (5 bases). This CDR3 has 14 amino acids. The germline V gene has CDR1 KGHDR and CDR2 SFDVKD. Trimming removed 3 bases from V and 5 bases from J, with 12 bases in between. CDR3 in DNA: TGTGCCACCAGTGATACCGGACACGACGAGACCCAGTACTTC. Amino acid sequence: CATSDTGHDETQYF.

This clonotype was counted at least ten times. This chain joins TRBV5-1 and TRBJ2-5; D perhaps matches TRBD1 (5 bases). This CDR3 spans 14 amino acids. Trimming left V 0 bases short and J 2 bases short, with 8 bases between. From germline, CDR1 is SGHRS and CDR2 YFSETQ. The CDR3 bases are TGCGCCAGCAGCTTGGCAGGGCAACAAGAGACCCAGTACTTC. Residues: CASSLAGQQETQYF.

Only a few counts were recorded for this clonotype. The rearrangement joins TRBV5-6 to TRBJ2-7, with D uncertain. From germline, CDR1 is SGHDT and CDR2 YYEEEE. This CDR3 is built from 13 residues. The V end was cut by 6 bases, the J end by 0 bases, with 10 bases between. For the CDR3, the DNA is TGTGCCAGCACCCTGTATAACTCCTACGAGCAGTACTTC. Amino acid sequence: CASTLYNSYEQYF.

This clonotype has just a few counts. The chain employs TRBV10-2 and TRBJ2-7, with TRBD1 matching over 10 bases. Germline CDR1 WSHSY, CDR2 SAAADI. Trimming took 4 bases from V and 4 from J; bases not matched to a gene: 7. The CDR3 has 15 amino acids. CDR3 region: CASSGPGQGKYEQYF. The CDR3, as DNA: TGCGCCAGCAGTGGACCGGGACAGGGGAAGTACGAGCAGTACTTC.

This clonotype was counted only a few times. The chain recombines TRBV18 with TRBJ2-7; D is unresolved. The CDR3 runs to 14 residues. CDR1 is KGHSH, CDR2 LQKENI, per germline. Trimming pared 8 bases from V and 2 bases from J, leaving 16 bases between. The CDR3 is CASTLSASAYEQYV. In DNA, the CDR3 is TGTGCCAGCACCCTTTCGGCCAGTGCCTACGAGCAGTACGTC.

This clonotype occurred a few times. V and J are TRBV2 and TRBJ1-5, with D possibly matching TRBD1 (6 bases). Trimming left V 6 bases short and J 0 bases short, with 12 bases between. CDR3 length: 15 amino acids. Germline V gene data show CDR1 as SNHLY and CDR2 as FYNNEI. This CDR3 reads CASRSQGYSNQPQHF. As DNA, the CDR3 is TGTGCCAGCAGGTCTCAGGGGTATAGCAATCAGCCCCAGCATTTT.

The rearrangement uses TRBV4-1 and TRBJ2-6; TRBD2 matches at 7 bases. The CDR3 is 20 amino acids. Germline trimming cut 1 base from V and 0 bases from J; bases unmatched to any gene: 12. Germline V gives CDR1 MGHRA, CDR2 YSYEKL. The CDR3 DNA is TGCGCCAGCAGCCAAGCTCGGCGACTAGCCCTCAACTCTGGGGCCAACGTCCTGACTTTC. Its protein product is CASSQARRLALNSGANVLTF.

V usage is TRBV25-1 and J usage is TRBJ2-6; no clear D gene. Trimming shortened V by 6 bases and J by 1 base, and 7 bases separated the two germline ends. Germline lookup yields CDR1 MGHDK and CDR2 SYGVNS. The CDR3 has 14 residues. CDR3 residues: CASSRWSGANVLTF. CDR3 nucleotides: TGTGCCAGCAGCCGGTGGTCTGGGGCCAACGTCCTGACTTTC.

A few counts support this clonotype. V gene TRBV9 combines with J gene TRBJ1-1, with D uncertain. Trimming took 5 bases from V and 3 from J, leaving 8 bases between them. This CDR3 is 12 amino acids long. Germline values: CDR1 SGDLS, CDR2 YYNGEE. This chain's CDR3 is CASRRADTEAFF. The CDR3, as DNA: TGTGCCAGCAGGAGGGCTGACACTGAAGCTTTCTTT.

V and J are TRBV3-1 and TRBJ2-1; TRBD2 might be the D (5 bases). In germline, CDR1 is LGHDT, CDR2 YNNKEL (reference sequence). Trimming stripped 4 bases from V and 9 bases from J, with 13 bases between. The CDR3 totals 13 residues. Here the CDR3 reads CASSPNPGSEQFF. The DNA of the CDR3 is TGTGCCAGCAGCCCCAATCCGGGGAGTGAGCAGTTCTTC.

The table lists this clonotype with a few counts. The V and J genes are TRBV2 and TRBJ2-3; D is unclear. The germline gives CDR1 SNHLY, CDR2 FYNNEI. The CDR3 is 14 amino acids. Trimming left V 0 bases short and J 1 base short, with 5 bases between. Written as DNA, the CDR3 is TGTGCCAGCAGTGAAGCGCTTGGCACAGATACGCAGTATTTT. The encoded protein is CASSEALGTDTQYF.

This clonotype was observed a handful of times. The V call is TRBV5-6, the J call TRBJ2-1; D might be TRBD1 (5 bases). V lost 4 bases and J lost 7, with 18 bases in between. The CDR3 totals 15 residues. Per the germline V gene, CDR1 is SGHDT and CDR2 is YYEEEE. CDR3 nucleotides: TGTGCCAGCAGCCTTTGGGGCCACCCACGTAATGAGCAGTTCTTC. The encoded protein is CASSLWGHPRNEQFF.

This clonotype was recorded a few times. As DNA, the CDR3 is TGTGCCAGCTCACCACCATACAGGGGGCCGAACACTGAAGCTTTCTTT. It yields the protein CASSPPYRGPNTEAFF. J is TRBJ1-1 and V is TRBV18, with 9 bases identical to TRBD1. Germline loops: CDR1 KGHSH, CDR2 LQKENI. V was clipped by 0 bases and J by 1 base; unmatched bases: 3. The CDR3 sequence is 16 residues long.

This clonotype has a handful of counts. J is TRBJ2-3 and V is TRBV7-2, with a weak D call TRBD1 (5 bases). The CDR3 totals 16 residues. Trimming cost V 0 bases and J 0 bases, with 10 bases left between them. In germline, CDR1 is SGHTA, CDR2 FQGNSA. The CDR3 region has the DNA TGTGCCAGCAGCTTAGCGCCGTGGGGCAGCACAGATACGCAGTATTTT. Protein sequence: CASSLAPWGSTDTQYF. The variable domain in full, completed from reference TRBV7-2 and TRBJ2-3, reads GAGVSQSPSNKVTEKGKDVELRCDPISGHTALYWYRQSLGQGLEFLIYFQGNSAPDKSGLPSDRFSAERTGGSVSTLTIQRTQQEDSAVYLCASSLAPWGSTDTQYFGPGTRLTVL.

The J gene is TRBJ2-7, the V gene TRBV5-1; 9 nucleotides align to TRBD2. J gave up 2 bases and V 0 bases, and 9 bases lay outside the gene matches. The CDR3 extends over 17 amino acids. Germline lookup yields CDR1 SGHRS and CDR2 YFSETQ. The CDR3 sequence: CASSLDPGGGAPYEQYV. The CDR3 bases are TGCGCCAGCAGCTTGGATCCCGGCGGGGGGGCACCCTACGAGCAGTACGTC.

The chain links TRBV3-1 to TRBJ1-2; 8 bases align to TRBD1. Germline CDR1 is LGHDT and CDR2 is YNNKEL (reference sequence). The CDR3 covers 14 residues. The V gene end was trimmed by 3 bases and the J gene end by 4 bases; junction bases not matched to a gene: 4. The CDR3 region is CASSQRQGFYGYTF. Written as DNA, the CDR3 is TGTGCCAGCAGCCAGCGACAGGGGTTCTATGGCTACACCTTC.